This T cell receptor (beta chain) was sequenced during a study of identical twins. TCRdb passed the 5' RACE reads through MiXCR, listing each CDR3 protein once. This table holds 410,000 or so distinct CDR3 sequences, about 18% found once. Findings and caveats of the study: Beta out-of-frame sequences showed weaker excess sharing between twins.

This clonotype was observed a few times. Its antigen is currently unknown. This CDR3 region has 18 residues. Trimming took 0 bases from V and 0 from J, leaving 18 bases between them. CDR1 and CDR2 (germline): DFQATT, SNEGSKA (reference sequence). This chain joins TRBV20-1 and TRBJ1-5; possible D gene TRBD1, 6 bases. The source material was naive T cells sorted from blood. The TCR sequence derives from a man aged 45-65 years in good health. As DNA, the CDR3 is TGCAGTGCTAGAGAATTTAAGGGGGGAACTTATAGCAATCAGCCCCAGCATTTT. Amino acid sequence: CSAREFKGGTYSNQPQHF.